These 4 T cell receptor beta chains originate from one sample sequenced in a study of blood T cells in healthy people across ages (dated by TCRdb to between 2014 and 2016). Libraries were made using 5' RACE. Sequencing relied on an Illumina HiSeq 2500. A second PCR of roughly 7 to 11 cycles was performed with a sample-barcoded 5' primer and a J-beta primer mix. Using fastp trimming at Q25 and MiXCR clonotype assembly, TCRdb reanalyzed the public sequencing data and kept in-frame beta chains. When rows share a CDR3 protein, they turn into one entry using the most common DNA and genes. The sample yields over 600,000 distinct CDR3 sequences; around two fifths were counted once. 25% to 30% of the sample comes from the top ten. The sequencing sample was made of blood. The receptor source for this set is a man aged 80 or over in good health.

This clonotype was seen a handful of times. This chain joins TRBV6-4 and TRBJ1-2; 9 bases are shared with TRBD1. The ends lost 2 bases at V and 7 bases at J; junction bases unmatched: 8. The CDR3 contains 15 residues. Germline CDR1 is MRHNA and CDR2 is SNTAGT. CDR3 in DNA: TGTGCCAGCAGTGACCAGGGACAGGGAACGTCTGGCTACACCTTC. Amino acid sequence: CASSDQGQGTSGYTF.

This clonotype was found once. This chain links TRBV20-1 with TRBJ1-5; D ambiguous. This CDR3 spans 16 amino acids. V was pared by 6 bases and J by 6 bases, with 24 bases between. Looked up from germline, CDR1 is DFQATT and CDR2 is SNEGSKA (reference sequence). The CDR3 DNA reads TGCAGTGCCGCCTCGGACCTTTTGGGGAGCCGTCAGCCCCAGCATTTT. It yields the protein CSAASDLLGSRQPQHF.

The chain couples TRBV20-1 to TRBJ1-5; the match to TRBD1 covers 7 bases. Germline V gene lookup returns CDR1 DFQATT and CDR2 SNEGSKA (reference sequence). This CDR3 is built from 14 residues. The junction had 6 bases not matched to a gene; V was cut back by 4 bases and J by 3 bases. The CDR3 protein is CSATTGALNQPQHF. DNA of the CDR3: TGCAGTGCTACCACAGGGGCTCTCAATCAGCCCCAGCATTTT.

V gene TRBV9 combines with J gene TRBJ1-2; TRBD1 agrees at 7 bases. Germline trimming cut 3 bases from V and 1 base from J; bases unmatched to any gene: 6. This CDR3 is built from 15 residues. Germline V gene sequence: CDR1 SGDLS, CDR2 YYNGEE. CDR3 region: CASSARTGDNYGYTF. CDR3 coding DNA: TGTGCCAGCAGCGCCCGGACAGGCGATAACTATGGCTACACCTTC.